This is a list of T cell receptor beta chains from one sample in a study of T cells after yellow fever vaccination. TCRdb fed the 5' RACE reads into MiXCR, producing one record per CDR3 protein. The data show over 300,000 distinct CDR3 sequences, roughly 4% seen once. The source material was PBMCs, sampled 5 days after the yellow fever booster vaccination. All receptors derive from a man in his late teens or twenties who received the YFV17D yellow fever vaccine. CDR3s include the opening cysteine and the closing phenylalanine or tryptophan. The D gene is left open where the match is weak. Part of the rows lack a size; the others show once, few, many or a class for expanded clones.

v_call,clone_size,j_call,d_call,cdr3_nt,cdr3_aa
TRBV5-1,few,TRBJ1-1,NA,TGCGCCAGCAGCTTGGAGCCAGGGACGGGCACTGAAGCTTTCTTT,CASSLEPGTGTEAFF
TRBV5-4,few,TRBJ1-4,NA,TGTGCCAGCAGCCCCACAAGGGGAAAACTGTTTTTT,CASSPTRGKLFF
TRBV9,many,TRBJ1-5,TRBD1,TGTGCCAGCAGCGAAACAGGGGATAGCAATCAGCCCCAGCATTTT,CASSETGDSNQPQHF
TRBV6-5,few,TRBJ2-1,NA,TGTGCCAGCAGTCCCCCCCCGGATAGGCCCTACAATGAGCAGTTCTTC,CASSPPPDRPYNEQFF
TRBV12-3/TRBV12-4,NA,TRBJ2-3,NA,TGTGCCAGCAACAGGGGGGGACGGCAGTATTTT,CASNRGGRQYF
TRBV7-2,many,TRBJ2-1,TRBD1,TGTGCCAGCAGCGTCGGACAGGGGCGAGGTGAGCAGTTCTTC,CASSVGQGRGEQFF
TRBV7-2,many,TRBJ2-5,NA,TGTGCCAGCAGCCAAGGGGGGGCCGCCCCTAACCAGTACTTC,CASSQGGAAPNQYF
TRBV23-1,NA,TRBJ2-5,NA,TGCGCCAGCGGGCAGGGGCCGGCAGAGACCCAGTACTTC,CASGQGPAETQYF
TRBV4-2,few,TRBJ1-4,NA,TGTGCCAGCAGCCAGCTGGACATTAATGAAAAACTGTTTTTT,CASSQLDINEKLFF
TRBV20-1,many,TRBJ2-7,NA,TGCAGTGTTAATTCCGCCGTACAGGGCTCCTACGAGCAGTACTTC,CSVNSAVQGSYEQYF
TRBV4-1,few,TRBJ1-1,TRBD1,TGCGCCAGCAGCCGGAGGGGACAGGGGGACACTGAAGCTTTCTTT,CASSRRGQGDTEAFF
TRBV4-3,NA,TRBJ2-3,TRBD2,TGCGCCAGCAGCCAAGATTCCTCGCGGGGGGGCTCAGATACGCAGTATTTT,CASSQDSSRGGSDTQYF
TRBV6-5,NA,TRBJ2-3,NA,TGTGCCAGCAGTTACTCGGGGACTTTACGCACAGATACGCAGTATTTT,CASSYSGTLRTDTQYF
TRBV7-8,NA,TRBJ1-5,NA,TGTGCCAGCAGCCTACTACCAGGGGCGGAAGGTCAGCCCCAGCATTTT,CASSLLPGAEGQPQHF
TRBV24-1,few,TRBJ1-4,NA,TGTGCCACCAGTGACCCGGGGGGCGATGGGAATGAAAAACTGTTTTTT,CATSDPGGDGNEKLFF
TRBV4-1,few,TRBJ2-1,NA,TGCGCCAGCAGCCAAGGATCCGGGCGGGCCATCAGCTCCTACAATGAGCAGTTCTTC,CASSQGSGRAISSYNEQFF
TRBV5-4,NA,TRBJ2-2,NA,TGTGCCAGCAGCTTAGGGAACGGGGAGCTGTTTTTT,CASSLGNGELFF
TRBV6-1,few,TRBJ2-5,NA,TGTGCCAGCAGTGGGGGCACAGGGATGGAGACCCAGTACTTC,CASSGGTGMETQYF
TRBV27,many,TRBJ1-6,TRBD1,TGTGCCAGCAGTTCTTACAGGGGTAATTCACCCCTCCACTTT,CASSSYRGNSPLHF
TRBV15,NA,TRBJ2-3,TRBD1,TGTGCCACCTTTAGACAGGGGGCCGATACGCAGTATTTT,CATFRQGADTQYF
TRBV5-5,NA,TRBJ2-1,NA,TGTGCCAGCAGCACACAGGACTACAATGAGCAGTTCTTC,CASSTQDYNEQFF
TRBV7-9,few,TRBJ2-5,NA,TGTGCCAGCAGCACCCACGGCCAGGGACAAGAGACCCAGTACTTC,CASSTHGQGQETQYF
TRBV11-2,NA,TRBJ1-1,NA,TGTGCCAGCAGCTTAGGACTGACAGAGAACACTGAAGCTTTCTTT,CASSLGLTENTEAFF
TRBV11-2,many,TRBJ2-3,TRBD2,TGTGCCAGCAGCCCGTGGTCTAGCGGGGTCACAGATACGCAGTATTTT,CASSPWSSGVTDTQYF
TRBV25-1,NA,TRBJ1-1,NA,TGTGCCAGCAGTGAATATCCCCCTGAAGCTTTCTTT,CASSEYPPEAFF
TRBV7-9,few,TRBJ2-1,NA,TGTGCCAGCAGCCGCCCAGGGGACCCCTACAATGAGCAGTTCTTC,CASSRPGDPYNEQFF
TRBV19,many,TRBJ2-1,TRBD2,TGTGCCAGTAAAGTCGCTAGCGGGGGGTACAATGAGCAGTTCTTC,CASKVASGGYNEQFF
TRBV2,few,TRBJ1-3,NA,TGTGCCAGCACCTCCCTGAGATTTGCTGGAAACACCATATATTTT,CASTSLRFAGNTIYF
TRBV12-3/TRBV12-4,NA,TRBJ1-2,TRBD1,TGTGCCAGCAGTTCCCGACAGGGGGAAAACTATGGCTACACCTTC,CASSSRQGENYGYTF
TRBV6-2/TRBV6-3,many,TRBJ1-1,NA,TGTGCCAGCACTTCGGGCCGCGAATGGGCTGAAGCTTTCTTT,CASTSGREWAEAFF
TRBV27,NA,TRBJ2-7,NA,TGTGCCAGCAGGAGGGGAGATGGGTACGAGCAGTACTTC,CASRRGDGYEQYF
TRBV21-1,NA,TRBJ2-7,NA,TGTGCCAGCAGCAAAAAGGGCGGGGGCGCAACAGAAGAGCAGTACTTC,CASSKKGGGATEEQYF
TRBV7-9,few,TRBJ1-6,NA,TGTGCCAGCAGCCAGACCACAGGGAGCTCCTATAATTCACCCCTCCACTTT,CASSQTTGSSYNSPLHF
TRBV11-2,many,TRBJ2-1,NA,TGTGCCAGCAGTCTTCCCTACTCCCCCAATGAGCAGTTCTTC,CASSLPYSPNEQFF
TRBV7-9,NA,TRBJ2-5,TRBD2,TGTGCCAGCAGCTTAGGAGGGACTAGCCAAGCGGGGACCCAGTACTTC,CASSLGGTSQAGTQYF
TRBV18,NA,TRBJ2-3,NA,TGTGCCAGCTCACCCGCCGTAGTAGCGCGAATTGGCACAGATACGCAGTATTTT,CASSPAVVARIGTDTQYF
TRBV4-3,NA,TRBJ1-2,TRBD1,TGCGCCAGCAGCCGCCTGACAGGGACACTGATCTATGGCTACACCTTC,CASSRLTGTLIYGYTF
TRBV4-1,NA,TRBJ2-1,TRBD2,TGCGCCAGCAGCCAAGATTCTCCGACTAGCGGCTCCTACAATGAGCAGTTCTTC,CASSQDSPTSGSYNEQFF
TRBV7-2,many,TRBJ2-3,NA,TGTGCCAGCAGCTTAGCCAGCGGACGCCCAGATACGCAGTATTTT,CASSLASGRPDTQYF
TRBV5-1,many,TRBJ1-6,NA,TGCGCCAGCAGCTTGGACAGCGTGGCACCCCTCCACTTT,CASSLDSVAPLHF
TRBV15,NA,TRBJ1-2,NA,TGTGCCACCAGCAGAGACCCATCGACAAGTCAGCAAGGAGGCTACACCTTC,CATSRDPSTSQQGGYTF
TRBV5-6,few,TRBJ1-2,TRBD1,TGTGCCAGCAGGGGGACAGGGGCCAACTATGGCTACACCTTC,CASRGTGANYGYTF
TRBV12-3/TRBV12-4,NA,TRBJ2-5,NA,TGTGCCAGCAGCCAATGGCTAGCGAGAACCGAGACCCAGTACTTC,CASSQWLARTETQYF
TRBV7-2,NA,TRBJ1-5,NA,TGTGCCAGCAGCTTAGTCGCAGGGGAGGGTAATCAGCCCCAGCATTTT,CASSLVAGEGNQPQHF
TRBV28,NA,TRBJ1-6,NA,TGTGCCAGCAGCCTATCCCCTCTCTCTGGTGCCCTCCACTTT,CASSLSPLSGALHF
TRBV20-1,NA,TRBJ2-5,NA,TGCAGTGCTAGATTTATCCCCTCTGGGGGCCAAGAGACCCAGTACTTC,CSARFIPSGGQETQYF
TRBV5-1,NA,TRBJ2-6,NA,TGCGCCAGCAGCCCACGGACAGTCCCTTGGGAAAGGGCCAACGTCCTGACTTTC,CASSPRTVPWERANVLTF
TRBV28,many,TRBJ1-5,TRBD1,TGTGCCAGCAGCACCGCAGACAGGGTAAATCAGCCCCAGCATTTT,CASSTADRVNQPQHF